The source of this TCR beta chain is a study of blood T cell repertoires in COVID-19. Study at large: The cDNA or gDNA used as material had been derived from T cells, B-cell-depleted T cells, or PBMCs.

As processed by the authors: Estimates of nucleated cell counts were drawn from the amplification of reference gene primers. Data came from immunoSEQ multiplex PCR; TCRdb stores just in-frame clones and leaves some out. That table furnishes V, J and clone size, whereas the DNA furnished D and trimming. Found here are more than 100,000 clones, roughly 89% of them singletons; the top ten hold more than 15%. V was clipped by 4 bases and J by 8 bases, with 9 bases between them. The CDR3 has 11 residues. Germline assignment: CDR1 GTSNPN and CDR2 SVGIG (reference sequence). The sequenced material came from peripheral blood. The source of this sequence is a man aged 50 to 60 with active or convalescent COVID-19. The rearrangement links TRBV30 to TRBJ1-3; a weak D match, TRBD1 (5 bases). CDR3 in amino acids: CAWKGRDTIYF. CDR3 nucleotide sequence: TGTGCCTGGAAGGGGCGAGACACCATATATTTT.